A single sample is the source of the 30 T cell receptor beta chains below, sequenced in a study of OX40 agonist ivuxolimab in advanced cancers. The repertoire was sequenced with immunoSEQ multiplex PCR; TCRdb's copy has only in-frame clones and lacks some. The data contain about 46,000 clones, roughly 91% of them singletons. Source: CD4+ or CD8+ T cells sorted from blood, taken in a trial of the OX40 agonist ivuxolimab. The source of these receptors is an adult with an advanced solid tumor such as melanoma, head and neck, liver or kidney cancer.

DNA for the CDR3: TGTGCCAGCAGTGGGGGTTGGGGAAACACCATATATTTT. It specifies CASSGGWGNTIYF. The gene calls are TRBV25-1 and TRBJ1-3; D gene ambiguous. V was trimmed by 4 bases and J by 4 bases, leaving 8 bases between them. Germline V gives CDR1 MGHDK, CDR2 SYGVNS. CDR3 length: 13 residues.

This clone was recorded once. This sequence joins TRBV9 and TRBJ1-2; D ambiguous. In germline, CDR1 is SGDLS, CDR2 YYNGEE. This CDR3 spans 15 amino acids. V was clipped by 0 bases and J by 4 bases, with 13 bases between them. The DNA of the CDR3 is TGTGCCAGCAGCGTAGCTCCCGGGTTCGGCTATGGCTACACCTTC. Amino acid sequence: CASSVAPGFGYGYTF.

The chain has TRBV4-3 and TRBJ2-1, with D uncertain. Germline V gene lookup returns CDR1 LGHNA and CDR2 YSLEER. The V end lost 1 base, the J end lost 3 bases, and 10 bases lay between the germline ends. The CDR3 is 15 residues long. The DNA of the CDR3 is TGCGCCAGCAGCCAAGTAGGAGCTAACTACAATGAGCAGTTCTTC. It codes for CASSQVGANYNEQFF.

This chain links TRBV2 with TRBJ1-4; possible D gene TRBD1, 6 bases. V was cut by 0 bases and J by 8 bases, with 16 bases left in between. From germline, CDR1 is SNHLY and CDR2 FYNNEI. CDR3 length: 16 residues. CDR3 loop: CASSEAGGWGEEKLFF. Written as DNA, the CDR3 is TGTGCCAGCAGTGAAGCAGGGGGTTGGGGTGAGGAAAAACTGTTTTTT.

The chain joins TRBV7-8 to TRBJ2-7; 11 bases are shared with TRBD1. The CDR3 covers 18 residues. With V trimmed by 3 bases and J by 4 bases, 14 bases remained unmatched. The germline gives CDR1 SGHVS, CDR2 FQNEAQ. CDR3 sequence (DNA): TGTGCCAGCAGCTTCCCGCGGGCTGCGGGACAGGGGGAATACGAGCAGTACTTC. It encodes CASSFPRAAGQGEYEQYF.

The rearrangement uses TRBV7-9 and TRBJ2-7; D not certain. CDR1 SEHNR and CDR2 FQNEAQ come from the germline V gene (reference sequence). This CDR3 is 15 amino acids long. V was pared by 1 base and J by 0 bases, with 10 bases between. The CDR3 sequence: CASSLGAYYSYEQYF. Here the CDR3 DNA reads TGTGCCAGCAGCTTAGGGGCGTATTACTCCTACGAGCAGTACTTC.

In this sample, this clone turned up once. The J gene is TRBJ2-7, the V gene TRBV2; no clear D gene. Trimming pared 2 bases from V and 3 bases from J, leaving 14 bases between. Per germline, CDR1 SNHLY and CDR2 FYNNEI. The CDR3 has 15 residues. The CDR3 nucleotides read TGTGCCAGCAGTGAATATGTGGGAACTGTCTACGAGCAGTACGTC. This encodes CASSEYVGTVYEQYV.

The chain has TRBV4-2 and TRBJ1-2; D uncertain. The V and J ends lost 1 base and 3 bases respectively, with 6 bases between them. This CDR3 has 13 residues. Germline V lookup: CDR1 LGHNA, CDR2 YNFKEQ. This chain's CDR3 is CASSQVGYYGYTF. CDR3 in DNA: TGTGCCAGCAGCCAAGTTGGCTACTATGGCTACACCTTC.

This clone showed up just a few times. V gene TRBV4-2 combines with J gene TRBJ2-7; D uncertain. The germline V gene encodes CDR1 LGHNA and CDR2 YNFKEQ. Trimming cost V 1 base and J 2 bases, with 15 bases left between them. The CDR3 is 16 residues long. This chain's CDR3 is CASSQVLMAATYEQYF. The DNA of the CDR3 is TGTGCCAGCAGCCAAGTCCTAATGGCAGCGACCTACGAGCAGTACTTC.

The chain links TRBV10-3 to TRBJ2-3, with 8 bases aligning to TRBD2. CDR1 and CDR2 from the germline V gene are ENHRY and SYGVKD. This CDR3 contains 16 residues. V trimming: 0 bases; J trimming: 3 bases; junction bases outside the gene matches: 5. The CDR3, as DNA: TGTGCCATCAGTGAGTCGTTAGCGGGACGGACAGATACGCAGTATTTT. This gives the protein CAISESLAGRTDTQYF.

The gene calls are TRBV28 and TRBJ2-5; 8 bases line up with TRBD1. J lost 5 bases, V lost 3 bases, and 11 bases had no gene match. CDR3 length equals 16 residues. In germline, CDR1 is MDHEN, CDR2 SYDVKM. This CDR3 reads CASSFPAWQGAETQYF. In nucleotides, the CDR3 is TGTGCCAGCAGTTTCCCCGCCTGGCAGGGGGCGGAGACCCAGTACTTC.

The rearrangement links TRBV27 to TRBJ1-2; D is possibly TRBD1 (6 bases). In germline, CDR1 is MNHEY, CDR2 SMNVEV (reference sequence). Trimming took 4 bases from V and 3 from J, leaving 18 bases between them. The CDR3 length is 16 residues. The CDR3, as DNA: TGTGCCAGCAGTTACAACCGAAACAGGGCCCACTATGGCTACACCTTC. Protein sequence: CASSYNRNRAHYGYTF.

CDR3 sequence reads: CASDTLNTEAFF. For the CDR3, the DNA is TGTGCCAGCGACACCCTGAACACTGAAGCTTTCTTT. This sequence joins TRBV2 and TRBJ1-1; no firm D call. CDR1 and CDR2 (germline): SNHLY, FYNNEI. The CDR3 is made up of 12 amino acids. V lost 8 bases and J lost 0, with 7 bases in between.

V and J are TRBV28 and TRBJ2-2; 7 nucleotides match TRBD1. Germline loops: CDR1 MDHEN, CDR2 SYDVKM. This CDR3 region has 18 residues. V gave up 5 bases and J gave up 7 bases; unmatched junction bases: 19. CDR3 coding DNA: TGTGCCAGCAGTCCTCCAGGACAGGTTCTATATCGGAGCGGGGAGCTGTTTTTT. Amino acids: CASSPPGQVLYRSGELFF.

The chain carries TRBV5-4 and TRBJ2-7; D is perhaps TRBD1 (6 bases). The CDR3 sequence is 14 residues long. V gave up 5 bases and J gave up 3 bases, with 15 bases separating them. From germline, CDR1 is SGHNT and CDR2 YYREEE (reference sequence). The chain's CDR3 is CASSQTGNRYEQYV. As DNA, the CDR3 is TGTGCCAGCAGTCAAACAGGGAACCGCTACGAGCAGTACGTC.

The rearrangement links TRBV2 to TRBJ2-1, with 11 bases that match TRBD2. V shed 4 bases and J 1 base; nucleotides not matched to a gene: 0. The CDR3 spans 15 residues. CDR1 SNHLY and CDR2 FYNNEI come from the germline V gene. This CDR3 is CASSGTSGSYNEQFF. The CDR3 region has the DNA TGTGCCAGCAGTGGGACTAGCGGGTCCTACAATGAGCAGTTCTTC.

The chain employs TRBV5-6 and TRBJ2-5; D possibly uses TRBD1 or TRBD2 (5 bases each). TRBJ2-7 explains the end of the DNA better; the J call may be wrong. The germline V gene has CDR1 SGHDT and CDR2 YYEEEE. This CDR3 spans 16 amino acids. Here the CDR3 reads CASSPGRGQARSEQYF. The CDR3 DNA is TGTGCCAGCAGCCCCGGTCGGGGCCAGGCGCGCAGCGAGCAGTACTTC.

The chain is built from TRBV6-5 and TRBJ1-5, with D unclear. The V gene lost 5 bases and the J gene lost 4 bases, with 15 bases spanning the gap. Germline V gene sequence: CDR1 MNHEY, CDR2 SVGAGI. CDR3 length: 15 amino acids. CDR3 in DNA: TGTGCCAGCAGTCTCATCCCAGGTGAAAATCAGCCCCAGCATTTT. It yields the protein CASSLIPGENQPQHF.

V gene TRBV7-8 combines with J gene TRBJ2-2; D tentatively fits TRBD1 or TRBD2 (5 bases each). The CDR3 sequence is 21 residues long. CDR1 and CDR2 from the germline V gene are SGHVS and FQNEAQ. Between the trimmed V and J ends, which lost 3 bases and 2 bases, there was a span of 28 bases. The CDR3 sequence is CASSFISEGDLTYSNTGELFF. In nucleotides, the CDR3 is TGTGCCAGCAGCTTCATTAGCGAAGGGGACCTAACATATAGTAACACCGGGGAGCTGTTTTTT. The full variable domain, with the rest looked up from reference TRBV7-8 and TRBJ2-2, is GAGVSQSPRYKVAKRGQDVALRCDPISGHVSLFWYQQALGQGPEFLTYFQNEAQLDKSGLPSDRFFAERPEGSVSTLKIQRTQQEDSAVYLCASSFISEGDLTYSNTGELFFGEGSRLTVL.

This chain links TRBV7-8 with TRBJ2-1, with unresolved D. The germline gives CDR1 SGHVS, CDR2 FQNEAQ. Trimming stripped 2 bases from V and 5 bases from J, with 7 bases between. CDR3 length: 13 amino acids. The CDR3, as DNA: TGTGCCAGCAGCTTACCTTCAAACAATGAGCAGTTCTTC. The encoded protein is CASSLPSNNEQFF.

This sequence joins TRBV4-1 and TRBJ1-1; the match to TRBD1 covers 8 bases. CDR1 is MGHRA, CDR2 YSYEKL, per germline. The CDR3 has 15 amino acids. Trimming removed 4 bases from V and 1 base from J; junction bases left unmatched: 5. The DNA for the CDR3 is TGCGCCAGCAGCCTTACCGGGACAGGGAACACTGAAGCTTTCTTT. It encodes CASSLTGTGNTEAFF.

The genes are TRBV5-6 and TRBJ2-7; 8 nucleotides align to TRBD2. This CDR3 spans 14 amino acids. V gave up 4 bases and J gave up 4 bases; unmatched junction bases: 7. CDR1 and CDR2 from the germline V gene are SGHDT and YYEEEE. The CDR3 bases are TGTGCCAGCAGCCTGACGGGAGGGGAGTACGAGCAGTACGTC. Its translation: CASSLTGGEYEQYV.

This chain joins TRBV28 and TRBJ2-1; D is perhaps TRBD1 or TRBD2 (9 bases each). The CDR3 extends over 20 amino acids. The germline CDR1 and CDR2 sequences are MDHEN and SYDVKM. Trimming removed 3 bases at V and 6 bases at J, with 30 bases between. DNA of the CDR3: TGTGCCAGCAGTTTGGCCACGGGACAGGGCTCTAGCGGGATTGCCAATGAGCAGTTCTTC. This encodes CASSLATGQGSSGIANEQFF. Full variable domain (remainder filled in from reference TRBV28 and TRBJ2-1): DVKVTQSSRYLVKRTGEKVFLECVQDMDHENMFWYRQDPGLGLRLIYFSYDVKMKEKGDIPEGYSVSREKKERFSLILESASTNQTSMYLCASSLATGQGSSGIANEQFFGPGTRLTVL.

As to this clone: This sample also contains other DNA sequences that code for the same CDR3. The chain employs TRBV27 and TRBJ2-7; D possibly uses TRBD1 or TRBD2 (5 bases each). CDR1 and CDR2 from the germline V gene are MNHEY and SMNVEV (reference sequence). The CDR3 is made up of 12 amino acids. V was cut by 2 bases and J by 4 bases, with 6 bases left in between. The CDR3 region is CASSLGGYEQYF. The CDR3 nucleotides read TGTGCCAGCAGTTTAGGGGGATACGAGCAGTACTTC.

This chain connects TRBV4-1 to TRBJ2-1; TRBD2 matches at 9 bases. The CDR3 has 16 residues. The V segment lost 4 bases and the J segment 2 bases; nucleotides outside the gene matches: 6. Germline V CDR1 and CDR2: MGHRA, YSYEKL. The CDR3 reads CASSPRGGGAYNEQFF. The CDR3 DNA is TGCGCCAGCAGCCCCCGGGGCGGGGGGGCCTACAATGAGCAGTTCTTC.

The gene calls are TRBV5-6 and TRBJ2-7; weak D call: TRBD2 (5 bases). The V end lost 4 bases, the J end lost 10 bases, and 12 bases lay between the germline ends. Per germline, CDR1 SGHDT and CDR2 YYEEEE. CDR3 length: 11 residues. The CDR3 here is CASSPREDQYV. The CDR3 nucleotides read TGTGCCAGCAGCCCCCGGGAAGATCAGTACGTC.

This rearrangement joins TRBV27 to TRBJ1-1; TRBD1 is a possible D gene (6 bases). Looked up from germline, CDR1 is MNHEY and CDR2 is SMNVEV (reference sequence). The CDR3 covers 12 residues. Trimming took off 4 bases at V and 5 bases at J, with 8 bases between the two ends. Here the CDR3 reads CASSSTGTEAFF. CDR3 coding DNA: TGTGCCAGCAGTTCGACAGGAACTGAAGCTTTCTTT.

The rearrangement links TRBV7-6 to TRBJ2-2; the match to TRBD2 covers 7 bases. Trimming at V came to 2 bases and at J to 6 bases, leaving 3 bases not matched to a gene. The length of the CDR3 is 14 residues. Germline V gene lookup returns CDR1 SGHVS and CDR2 FNYEAQ. In nucleotides, the CDR3 is TGTGCCAGCAGCTTAAGCGGGAATGCCGGGGAGCTGTTTTTT. Translated, it gives CASSLSGNAGELFF. The variable domain in full, with the rest retrieved from reference TRBV7-6 and TRBJ2-2, is GAGVSQSPRYKVTKRGQDVALRCDPISGHVSLYWYRQALGQGPEFLTYFNYEAQQDKSGLPNDRFSAERPEGSISTLTIQRTEQRDSAMYRCASSLSGNAGELFFGEGSRLTVL.

This sequence joins TRBV7-3 and TRBJ2-2, with D unresolved. This CDR3 region has 12 residues. CDR1 is SGHTA, CDR2 FQGTGA, per germline. V shed 2 bases and J shed 5 bases, with 3 bases lying between them. CDR3: CASSLGTGELFF. The CDR3 DNA is TGTGCCAGCAGCTTAGGGACCGGGGAGCTGTTTTTT.

V gene TRBV27 combines with J gene TRBJ2-7; 8 positions match TRBD1. This CDR3 region has 12 residues. J was trimmed by 6 bases and V by 4 bases; bases with no gene match: 2. Germline V gives CDR1 MNHEY, CDR2 SMNVEV (reference sequence). The CDR3 spells CASSYTGGEQYF. The CDR3 DNA reads as TGTGCCAGCAGTTATACAGGGGGCGAGCAGTACTTC.